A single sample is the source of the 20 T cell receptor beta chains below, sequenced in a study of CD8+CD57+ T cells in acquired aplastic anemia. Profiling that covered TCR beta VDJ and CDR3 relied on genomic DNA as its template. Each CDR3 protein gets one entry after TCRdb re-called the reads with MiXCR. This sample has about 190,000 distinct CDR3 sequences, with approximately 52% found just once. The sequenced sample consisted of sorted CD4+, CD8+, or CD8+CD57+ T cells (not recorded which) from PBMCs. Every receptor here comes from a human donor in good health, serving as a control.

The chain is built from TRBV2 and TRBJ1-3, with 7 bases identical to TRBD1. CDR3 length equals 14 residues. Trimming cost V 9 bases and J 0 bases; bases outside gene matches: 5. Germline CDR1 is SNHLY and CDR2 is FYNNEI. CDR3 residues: CARGGQFSGNTIYF. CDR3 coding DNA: TGTGCCAGGGGGGGACAGTTCTCTGGAAACACCATATATTTT.

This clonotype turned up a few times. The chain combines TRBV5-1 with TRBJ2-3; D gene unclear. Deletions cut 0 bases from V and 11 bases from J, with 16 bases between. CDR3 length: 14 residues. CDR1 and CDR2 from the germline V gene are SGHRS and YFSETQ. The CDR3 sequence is CASSLDTNYNEQYF. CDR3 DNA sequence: TGCGCCAGCAGCTTGGACACCAACTACAATGAGCAGTATTTT.

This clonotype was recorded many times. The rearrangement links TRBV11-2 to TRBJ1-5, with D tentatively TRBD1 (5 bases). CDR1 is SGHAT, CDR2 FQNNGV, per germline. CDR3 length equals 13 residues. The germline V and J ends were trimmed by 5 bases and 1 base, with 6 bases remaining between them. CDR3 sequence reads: CASSRDSNQPQHF. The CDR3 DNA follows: TGTGCCAGCAGCCGGGACAGCAATCAGCCCCAGCATTTT.

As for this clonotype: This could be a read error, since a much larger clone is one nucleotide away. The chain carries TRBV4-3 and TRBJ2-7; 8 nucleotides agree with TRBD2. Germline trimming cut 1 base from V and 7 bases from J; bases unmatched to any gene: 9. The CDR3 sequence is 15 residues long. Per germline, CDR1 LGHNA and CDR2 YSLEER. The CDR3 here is CASSQVTGGYNEQYF. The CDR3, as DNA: TGCGCCAGCAGCCAAGTCACGGGGGGGTACAATGAGCAGTACTTC.

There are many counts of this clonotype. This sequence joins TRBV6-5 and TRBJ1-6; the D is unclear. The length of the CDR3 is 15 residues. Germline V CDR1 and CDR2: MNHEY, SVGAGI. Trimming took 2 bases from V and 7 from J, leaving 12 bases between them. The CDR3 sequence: CASSYLRDLNSPLHF. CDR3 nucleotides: TGTGCCAGCAGTTACCTGCGCGATCTAAATTCACCCCTCCACTTT.

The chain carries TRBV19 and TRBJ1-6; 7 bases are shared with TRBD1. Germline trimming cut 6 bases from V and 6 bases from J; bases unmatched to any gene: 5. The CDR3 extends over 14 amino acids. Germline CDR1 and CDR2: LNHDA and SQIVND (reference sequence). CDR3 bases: TGTGCCAGTAGCCAGGACAGGTTTAATTCACCCCTCCACTTT. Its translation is CASSQDRFNSPLHF.

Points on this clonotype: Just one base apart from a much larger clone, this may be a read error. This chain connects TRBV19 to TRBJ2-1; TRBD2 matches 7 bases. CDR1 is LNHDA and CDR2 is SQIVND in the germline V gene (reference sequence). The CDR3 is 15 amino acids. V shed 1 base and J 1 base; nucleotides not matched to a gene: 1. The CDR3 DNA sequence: TGTGCCAGTAGTATAGGGGGGGGATCCTACAATGAGCAGTTCTTC. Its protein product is CASSIGGGSYNEQFF.

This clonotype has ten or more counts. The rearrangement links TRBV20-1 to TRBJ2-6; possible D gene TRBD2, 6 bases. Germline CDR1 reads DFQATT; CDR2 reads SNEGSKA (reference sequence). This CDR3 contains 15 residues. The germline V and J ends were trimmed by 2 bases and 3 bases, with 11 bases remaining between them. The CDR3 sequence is CSARPTSGGANVLTF. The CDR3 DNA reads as TGCAGTGCTAGACCGACTAGTGGTGGGGCCAACGTCCTGACTTTC.

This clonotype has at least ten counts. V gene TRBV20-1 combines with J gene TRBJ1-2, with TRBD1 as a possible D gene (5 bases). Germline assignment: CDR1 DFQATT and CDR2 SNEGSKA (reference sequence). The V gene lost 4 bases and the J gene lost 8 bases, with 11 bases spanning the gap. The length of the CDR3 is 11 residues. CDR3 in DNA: TGCAGTGCTAAACAGGTGACAGGCTACACCTTC. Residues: CSAKQVTGYTF.

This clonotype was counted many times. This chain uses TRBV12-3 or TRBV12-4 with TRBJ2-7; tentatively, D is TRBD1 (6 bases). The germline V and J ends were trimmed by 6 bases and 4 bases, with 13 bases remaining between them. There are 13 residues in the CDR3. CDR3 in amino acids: CASSEQGLYEQYF. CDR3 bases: TGTGCCAGCAGCGAACAGGGATTGTACGAGCAGTACTTC.

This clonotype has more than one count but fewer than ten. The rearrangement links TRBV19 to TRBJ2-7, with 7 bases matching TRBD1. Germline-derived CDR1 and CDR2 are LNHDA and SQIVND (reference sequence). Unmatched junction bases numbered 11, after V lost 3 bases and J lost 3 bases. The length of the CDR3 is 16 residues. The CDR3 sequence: CASSMGSAAGGYEQYF. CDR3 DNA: TGTGCCAGTAGTATGGGGTCGGCGGCAGGGGGCTACGAGCAGTACTTC.

The CDR3 loop reads CASSVKGTSYEQYF. CDR3 nucleotides: TGTGCCAGCAGCGTAAAGGGGACCTCCTACGAGCAGTACTTC. This chain uses TRBV7-2 with TRBJ2-7, with D perhaps assigned TRBD1 or TRBD2 (5 bases each). Germline assignment: CDR1 SGHTA and CDR2 FQGNSA. This CDR3 is built from 14 residues. V was clipped by 5 bases and J by 0 bases, with 11 bases between them.

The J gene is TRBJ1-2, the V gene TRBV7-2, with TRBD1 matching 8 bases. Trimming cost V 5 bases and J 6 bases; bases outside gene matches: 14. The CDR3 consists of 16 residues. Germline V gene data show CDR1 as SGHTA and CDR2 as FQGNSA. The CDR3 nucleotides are TGTGCCAGCAGCCCAAGGTTGGGACAGGTCTTCCATGGCTACACCTTC. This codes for CASSPRLGQVFHGYTF.

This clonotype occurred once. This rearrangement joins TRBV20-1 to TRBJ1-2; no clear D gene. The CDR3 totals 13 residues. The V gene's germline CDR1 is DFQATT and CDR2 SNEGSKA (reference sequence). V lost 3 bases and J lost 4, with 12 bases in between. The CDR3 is CSASETVTYGYTF. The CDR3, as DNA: TGCAGTGCTAGCGAAACAGTTACCTATGGCTACACCTTC.

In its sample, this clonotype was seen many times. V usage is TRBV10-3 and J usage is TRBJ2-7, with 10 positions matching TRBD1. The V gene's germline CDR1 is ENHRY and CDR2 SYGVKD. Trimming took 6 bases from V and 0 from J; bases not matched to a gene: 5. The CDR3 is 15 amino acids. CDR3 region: CAIRPGTGVSYEQYF. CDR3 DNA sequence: TGTGCCATCAGGCCCGGGACAGGGGTCTCCTACGAGCAGTACTTC.

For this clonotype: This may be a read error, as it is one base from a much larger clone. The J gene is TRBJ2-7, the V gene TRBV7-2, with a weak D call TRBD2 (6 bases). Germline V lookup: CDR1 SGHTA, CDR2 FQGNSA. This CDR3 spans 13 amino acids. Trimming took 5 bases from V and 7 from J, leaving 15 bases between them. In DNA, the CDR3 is TGTGCCAGCAGCCCTAGCGAAGTCGATGAGCAGTACTTC. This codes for CASSPSEVDEQYF.

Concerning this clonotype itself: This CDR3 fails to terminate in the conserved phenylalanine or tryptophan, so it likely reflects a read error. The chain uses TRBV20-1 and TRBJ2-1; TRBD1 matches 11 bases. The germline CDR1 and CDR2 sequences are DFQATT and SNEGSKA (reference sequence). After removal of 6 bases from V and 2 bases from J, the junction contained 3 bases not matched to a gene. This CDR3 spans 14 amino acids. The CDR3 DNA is TGCAGTGCCCAGGGACAGGGGGCCTACAATGAGCAGTTCTCC. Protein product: CSAQGQGAYNEQFS.

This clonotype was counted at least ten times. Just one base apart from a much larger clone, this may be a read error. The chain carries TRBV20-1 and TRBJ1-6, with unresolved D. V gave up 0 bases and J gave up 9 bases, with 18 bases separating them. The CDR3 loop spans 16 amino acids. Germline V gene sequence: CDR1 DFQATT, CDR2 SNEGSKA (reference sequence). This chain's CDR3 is CSARDIGESVSSPLHF. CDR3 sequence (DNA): TGCAGTGCTAGAGATATTGGGGAGTCGGTGAGTTCACCCCTCCACTTT.

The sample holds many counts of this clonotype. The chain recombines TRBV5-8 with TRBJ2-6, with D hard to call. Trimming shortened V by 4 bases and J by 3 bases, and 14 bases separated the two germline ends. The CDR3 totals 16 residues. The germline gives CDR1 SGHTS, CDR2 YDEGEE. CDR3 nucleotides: TGTGCCAGCAGCGAGGACCTATCCGGTGGGGCCAACGTCCTGACTTTC. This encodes CASSEDLSGGANVLTF.

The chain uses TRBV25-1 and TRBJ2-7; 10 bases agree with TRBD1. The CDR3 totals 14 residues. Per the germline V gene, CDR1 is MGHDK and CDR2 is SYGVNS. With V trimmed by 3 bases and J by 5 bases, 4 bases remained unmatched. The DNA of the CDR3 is TGTGCCAGCAGTGATTCCGGGACAGGGGACGAGCAGTACTTC. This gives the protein CASSDSGTGDEQYF.